This T cell receptor beta chain originates from a study of T cell repertoires in cytomegalovirus infection. General observations from the study: CMV-specific HLA-C-restricted TCR beta clonotypes dominated the ex vivo response. Identification of carriers of CMV plus the relevant HLA was achieved through cumulative public TCR beta family frequency.

Germline V gene data show CDR1 as SGHDT and CDR2 as YYEEEE. The CDR3 consists of 15 residues. The junction had 5 bases not matched to a gene; V was cut back by 4 bases and J by 0 bases. In TCRdb, the reads were re-called with MiXCR into one record per CDR3 protein. The table includes around 200,000 distinct CDR3 sequences, roughly 15% detected once. As for this clonotype: No antigen is known for it.

The sample consisted of CD8+ T cells from PBMCs. This clonotype was obtained from a human donor in good health (CMV status not recorded). Some clones in this sample may be carry-over from other donors' samples. V and J are TRBV5-6 and TRBJ2-3, with 7 bases that match TRBD2. Here the CDR3 reads CASSPGGFSTDTQYF. CDR3 nucleotides: TGTGCCAGCAGCCCCGGGGGGTTTAGCACAGATACGCAGTATTTT.